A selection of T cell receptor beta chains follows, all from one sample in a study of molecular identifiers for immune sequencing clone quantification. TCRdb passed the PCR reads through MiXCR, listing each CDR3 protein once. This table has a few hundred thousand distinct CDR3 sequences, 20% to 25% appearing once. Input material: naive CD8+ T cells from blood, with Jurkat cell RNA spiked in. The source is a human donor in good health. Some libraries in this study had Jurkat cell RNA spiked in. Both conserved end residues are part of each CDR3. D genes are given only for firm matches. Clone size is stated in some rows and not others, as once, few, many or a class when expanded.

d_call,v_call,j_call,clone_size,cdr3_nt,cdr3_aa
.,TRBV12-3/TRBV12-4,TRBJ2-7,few,TGTGCCAGCAGTCCAACGGCGGGACGGCCGGACTACGAGCAGTACTTC,CASSPTAGRPDYEQYF
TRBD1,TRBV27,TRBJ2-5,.,TGTGCCAGCAGTTATGGACAGGGGACAGAGACCCAGTACTTC,CASSYGQGTETQYF
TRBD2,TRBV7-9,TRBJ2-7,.,TGTGCCAGCAGCTACCGAGGCGCTAGCGGGAACTACGAGCAGTACTTC,CASSYRGASGNYEQYF
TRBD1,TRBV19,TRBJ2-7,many,TGTGCCAGCTCCGGTTTTACAGGGGCAGCCTACGAGCAGTACTTC,CASSGFTGAAYEQYF
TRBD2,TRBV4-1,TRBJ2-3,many,TGCGCCAGCAGCCAAGAAGCGGGACGCACAGATACGCAGTATTTT,CASSQEAGRTDTQYF
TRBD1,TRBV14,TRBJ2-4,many,TGTGCCAGCAGCTCCCGACAGGGTTCAAAAAACATTCAGTACTTC,CASSSRQGSKNIQYF
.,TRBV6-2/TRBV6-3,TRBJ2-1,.,TGTGCCAGCAGTTGGGAACTAGAGTACAATGAGCAGTTCTTC,CASSWELEYNEQFF
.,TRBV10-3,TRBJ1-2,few,TGTGCCATCAGGGGAGAGCAGGAGTCGGATGGCTACACCTTC,CAIRGEQESDGYTF
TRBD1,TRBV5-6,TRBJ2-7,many,TGTGCCAGCAGCTTCAGGGACAGCCCCTACGAGCAGTACTTC,CASSFRDSPYEQYF
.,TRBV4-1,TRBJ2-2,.,TGCGCCGGCAGCAGAGAATGGGCAACCGGGGAGCTGTTTTTT,CAGSREWATGELFF
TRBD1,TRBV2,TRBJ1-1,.,TGTGCCAGCAGTGAATGGGGCCCGGGGAACGACAGGGGGGGTACTGAAGCTTTCTTT,CASSEWGPGNDRGGTEAFF
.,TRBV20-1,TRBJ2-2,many,TGCAGTGCACCCAAACAGGGTCGGACCGGGGAGCTGTTTTTT,CSAPKQGRTGELFF
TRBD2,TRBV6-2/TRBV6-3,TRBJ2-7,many,TGTGCCAGCAAGAAAGCGGGGGATGCCTACGAGCAGTACTTC,CASKKAGDAYEQYF
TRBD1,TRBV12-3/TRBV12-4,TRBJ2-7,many,TGTGCCAGCAGCCCCCGGGACAGGGAGTCCCACGAGCAGTACTTC,CASSPRDRESHEQYF
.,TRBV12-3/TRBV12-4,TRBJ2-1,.,TGTGCCAGCAGTTTAGTGGCGATCAGGGGACCTGAGCAGTTCTTC,CASSLVAIRGPEQFF
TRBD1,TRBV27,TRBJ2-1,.,TGTGCCAGCAGTTTACAACAGGGGAGTGAGCAGTTCTTC,CASSLQQGSEQFF
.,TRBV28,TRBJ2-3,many,TGTGCCAGCAGTCAAACAGGGATGAGCACAGATACGCAGTATTTT,CASSQTGMSTDTQYF